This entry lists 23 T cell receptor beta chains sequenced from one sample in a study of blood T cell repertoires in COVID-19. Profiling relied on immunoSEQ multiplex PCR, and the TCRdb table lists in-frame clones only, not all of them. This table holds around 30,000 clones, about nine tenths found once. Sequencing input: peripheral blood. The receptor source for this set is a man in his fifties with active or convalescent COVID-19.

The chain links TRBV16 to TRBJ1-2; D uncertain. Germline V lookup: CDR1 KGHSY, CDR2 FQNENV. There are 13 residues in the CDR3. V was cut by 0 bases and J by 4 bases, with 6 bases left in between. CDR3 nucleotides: TGTGCCAGCAGCCAATCCCAGTCCTATGGCTACACCTTC. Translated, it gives CASSQSQSYGYTF.

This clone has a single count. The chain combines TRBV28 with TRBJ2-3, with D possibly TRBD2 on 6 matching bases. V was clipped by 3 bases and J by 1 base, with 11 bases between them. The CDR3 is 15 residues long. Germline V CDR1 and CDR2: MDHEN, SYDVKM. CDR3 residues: CASSFASGGTDTQYF. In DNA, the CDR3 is TGTGCCAGCAGTTTTGCTTCGGGAGGCACAGATACGCAGTATTTT.

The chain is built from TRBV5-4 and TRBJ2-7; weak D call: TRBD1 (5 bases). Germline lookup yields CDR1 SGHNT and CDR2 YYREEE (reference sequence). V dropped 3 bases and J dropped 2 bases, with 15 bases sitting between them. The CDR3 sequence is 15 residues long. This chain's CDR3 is CASSSQGFDPYEQYF. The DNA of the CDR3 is TGTGCCAGCAGCTCCCAGGGTTTTGACCCCTACGAGCAGTACTTC.

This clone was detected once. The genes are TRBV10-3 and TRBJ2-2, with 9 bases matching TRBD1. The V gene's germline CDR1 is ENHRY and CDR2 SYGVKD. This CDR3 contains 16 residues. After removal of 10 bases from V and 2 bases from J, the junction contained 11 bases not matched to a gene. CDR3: CATRAGQGYNTGELFF. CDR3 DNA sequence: TGTGCCACGAGAGCGGGACAGGGATATAACACCGGGGAGCTGTTTTTT.

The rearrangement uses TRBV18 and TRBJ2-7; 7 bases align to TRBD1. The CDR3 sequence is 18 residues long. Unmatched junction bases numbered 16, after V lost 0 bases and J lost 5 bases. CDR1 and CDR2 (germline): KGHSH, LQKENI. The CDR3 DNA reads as TGTGCCAGCTCACCACCGATCGGGGCCCCAGGGGGTTTCGACGAGCAGTACTTC. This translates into CASSPPIGAPGGFDEQYF.

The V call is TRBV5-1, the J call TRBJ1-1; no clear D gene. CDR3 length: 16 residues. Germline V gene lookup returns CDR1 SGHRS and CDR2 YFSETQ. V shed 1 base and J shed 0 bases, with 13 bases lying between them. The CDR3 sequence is CASSLHPASMNTEAFF. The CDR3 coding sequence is TGCGCCAGCAGCTTGCACCCAGCTAGCATGAACACTGAAGCTTTCTTT.

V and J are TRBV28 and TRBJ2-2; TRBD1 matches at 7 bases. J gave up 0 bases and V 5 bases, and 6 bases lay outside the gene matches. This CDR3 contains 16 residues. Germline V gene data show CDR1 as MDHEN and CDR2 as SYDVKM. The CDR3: CASSPLGTANTGELFF. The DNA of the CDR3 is TGTGCCAGCAGTCCCCTCGGGACAGCGAACACCGGGGAGCTGTTTTTT.

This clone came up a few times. DNA of the CDR3: TGTGCCAGTAGTATAGGGAGCTCTGGGGCCAACGTCCTGACTTTC. This sequence encodes CASSIGSSGANVLTF. The gene calls are TRBV19 and TRBJ2-6; D not resolved. The length of the CDR3 is 15 residues. The V end lost 1 base, the J end lost 0 bases, and 4 bases lay between the germline ends. The V gene's germline CDR1 is LNHDA and CDR2 SQIVND (reference sequence). Full variable domain (outside the CDR3, taken from reference TRBV19 and TRBJ2-6): DGGITQSPKYLFRKEGQNVTLSCEQNLNHDAMYWYRQDPGQGLRLIYYSQIVNDFQKGDIAEGYSVSREKKESFPLTVTSAQKNPTAFYLCASSIGSSGANVLTFGAGSRLTVL.

This chain's CDR3 is CASSQVGASPYGYTF. For the CDR3, the DNA is TGCGCCAGCAGCCAAGTCGGAGCGTCTCCATATGGCTACACCTTC. The V call is TRBV4-1, the J call TRBJ1-2; D call uncertain. The CDR3 has 15 residues. Germline CDR1 MGHRA, CDR2 YSYEKL. V lost 1 base, J lost 5 bases, and 14 bases lay in between.

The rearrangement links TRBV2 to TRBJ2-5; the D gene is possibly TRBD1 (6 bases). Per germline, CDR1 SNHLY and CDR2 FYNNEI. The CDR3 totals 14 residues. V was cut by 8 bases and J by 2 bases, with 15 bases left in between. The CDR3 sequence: CASRSHQGQETQYF. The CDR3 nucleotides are TGTGCCAGCCGAAGCCACCAGGGGCAAGAGACCCAGTACTTC.

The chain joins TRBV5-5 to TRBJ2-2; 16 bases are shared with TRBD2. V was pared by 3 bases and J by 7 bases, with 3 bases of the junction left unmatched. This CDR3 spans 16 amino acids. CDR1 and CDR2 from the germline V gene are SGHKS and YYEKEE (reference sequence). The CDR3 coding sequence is TGTGCCAGCAGCTCGGGACTAGCGGGAGGGGTCGGGGAGCTGTTTTTT. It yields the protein CASSSGLAGGVGELFF. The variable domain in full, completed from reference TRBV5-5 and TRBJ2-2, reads DAGVTQSPTHLIKTRGQQVTLRCSPISGHKSVSWYQQVLGQGPQFIFQYYEKEERGRGNFPDRFSARQFPNYSSELNVNALLLGDSALYLCASSSGLAGGVGELFFGEGSRLTVL.

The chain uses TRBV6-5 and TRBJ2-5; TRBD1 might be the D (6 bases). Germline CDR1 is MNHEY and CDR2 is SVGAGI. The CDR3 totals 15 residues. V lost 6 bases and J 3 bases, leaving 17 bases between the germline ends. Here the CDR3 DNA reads TGTGCCAGCAGGTTCCAGGGGCGGCGGGAAGAGACCCAGTACTTC. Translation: CASRFQGRREETQYF.

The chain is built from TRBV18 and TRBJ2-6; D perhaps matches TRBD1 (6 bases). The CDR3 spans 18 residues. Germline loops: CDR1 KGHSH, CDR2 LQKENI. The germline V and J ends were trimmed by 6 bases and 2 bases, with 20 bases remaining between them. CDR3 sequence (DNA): TGTGCCAGCTCTCTTACGATTATTTCAGGGGCTGGGGCCAACGTCCTGACTTTC. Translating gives CASSLTIISGAGANVLTF.

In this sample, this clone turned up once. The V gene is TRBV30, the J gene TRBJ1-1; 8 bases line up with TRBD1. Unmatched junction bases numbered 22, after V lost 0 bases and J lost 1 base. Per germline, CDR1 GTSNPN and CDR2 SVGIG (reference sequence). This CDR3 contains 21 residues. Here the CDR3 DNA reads TGTGCCTGGAGTGTAGTGGACAGGGTTGAGATGTTCTCCGAAGAGAACACTGAAGCTTTCTTT. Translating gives CAWSVVDRVEMFSEENTEAFF.

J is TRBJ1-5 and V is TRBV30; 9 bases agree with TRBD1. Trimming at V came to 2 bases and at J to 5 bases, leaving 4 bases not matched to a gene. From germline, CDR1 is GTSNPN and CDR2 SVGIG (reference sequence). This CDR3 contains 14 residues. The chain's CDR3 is CAWSSGQGDQPQHF. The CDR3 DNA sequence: TGTGCCTGGAGTTCGGGACAGGGAGATCAGCCCCAGCATTTT.

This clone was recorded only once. CDR3 amino acids: CATSDRLVNQPQHF. The CDR3 nucleotides read TGTGCCACCTCAGACAGGTTGGTCAATCAGCCCCAGCATTTT. The V gene is TRBV10-3, the J gene TRBJ1-5; weak D call: TRBD1 (6 bases). CDR1 is ENHRY, CDR2 SYGVKD, per germline. Between the trimmed V and J ends, which lost 10 bases and 3 bases, there was a span of 16 bases. CDR3 length equals 14 residues.

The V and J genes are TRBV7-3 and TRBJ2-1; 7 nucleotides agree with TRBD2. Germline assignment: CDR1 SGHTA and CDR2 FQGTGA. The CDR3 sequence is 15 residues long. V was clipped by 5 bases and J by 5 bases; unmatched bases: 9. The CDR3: CASSRRGTTNNEQFF. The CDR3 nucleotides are TGTGCCAGCAGCCGGCGGGGGACTACCAACAATGAGCAGTTCTTC.

The CDR3 nucleotides are TGTGCCTGGAGCCGACGACCGGGACAGGGGAGCTACGAGCAGTACTTC. As protein: CAWSRRPGQGSYEQYF. This chain connects TRBV30 to TRBJ2-7, with 10 nucleotides matching TRBD1. Germline CDR1 reads GTSNPN; CDR2 reads SVGIG (reference sequence). Germline trimming cut 3 bases from V and 3 bases from J; bases unmatched to any gene: 11. The CDR3 is made up of 16 amino acids.

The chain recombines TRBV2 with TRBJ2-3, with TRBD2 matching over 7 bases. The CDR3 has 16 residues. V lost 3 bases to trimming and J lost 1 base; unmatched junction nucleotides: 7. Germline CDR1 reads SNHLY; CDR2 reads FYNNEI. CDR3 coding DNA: TGTGCCAGCAGTGACGGGAGGCTAGCGGGCACAGATACGCAGTATTTT. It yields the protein CASSDGRLAGTDTQYF.

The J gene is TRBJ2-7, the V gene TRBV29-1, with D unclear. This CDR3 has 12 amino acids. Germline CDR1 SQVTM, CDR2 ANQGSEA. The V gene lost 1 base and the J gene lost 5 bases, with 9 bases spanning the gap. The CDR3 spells CSVEARLNEQYF. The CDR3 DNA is TGCAGCGTTGAAGCACGTCTAAACGAGCAGTACTTC.

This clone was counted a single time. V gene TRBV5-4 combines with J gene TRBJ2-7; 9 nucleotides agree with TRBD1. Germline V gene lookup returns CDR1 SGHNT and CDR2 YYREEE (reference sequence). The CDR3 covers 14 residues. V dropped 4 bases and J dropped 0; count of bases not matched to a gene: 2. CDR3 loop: CASSPGQGSYEQYF. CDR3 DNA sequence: TGTGCCAGCAGCCCGGGACAGGGCTCCTACGAGCAGTACTTC.

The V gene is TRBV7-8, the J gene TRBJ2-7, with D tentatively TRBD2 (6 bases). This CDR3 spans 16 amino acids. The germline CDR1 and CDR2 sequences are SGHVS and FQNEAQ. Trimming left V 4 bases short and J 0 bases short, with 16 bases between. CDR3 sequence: CASSSGTGLGSYEQYF. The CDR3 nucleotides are TGTGCCAGCAGCTCGGGGACGGGACTCGGCTCCTACGAGCAGTACTTC.

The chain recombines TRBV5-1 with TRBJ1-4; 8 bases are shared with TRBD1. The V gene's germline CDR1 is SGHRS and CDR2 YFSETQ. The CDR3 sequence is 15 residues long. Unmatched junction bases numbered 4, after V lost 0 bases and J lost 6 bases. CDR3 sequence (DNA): TGCGCCAGCAGCTTGGGACAGGGGTCGTATGAAAAACTGTTTTTT. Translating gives CASSLGQGSYEKLFF.